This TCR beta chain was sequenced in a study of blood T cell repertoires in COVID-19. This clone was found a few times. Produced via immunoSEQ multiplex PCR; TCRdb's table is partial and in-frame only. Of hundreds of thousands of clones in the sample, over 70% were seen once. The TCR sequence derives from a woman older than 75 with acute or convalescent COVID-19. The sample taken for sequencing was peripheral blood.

CDR3 bases: TGTGCCAGCAGCCAGAGAGGACAGGGCGAAAATCAGCCCCAGCATTTT. Encoded protein: CASSQRGQGENQPQHF. The chain employs TRBV4-2 and TRBJ1-5, with 8 bases that match TRBD1. The CDR3 runs 16 residues. CDR1 LGHNA and CDR2 YNFKEQ come from the germline V gene. V shed 3 bases and J 4 bases; nucleotides not matched to a gene: 8.